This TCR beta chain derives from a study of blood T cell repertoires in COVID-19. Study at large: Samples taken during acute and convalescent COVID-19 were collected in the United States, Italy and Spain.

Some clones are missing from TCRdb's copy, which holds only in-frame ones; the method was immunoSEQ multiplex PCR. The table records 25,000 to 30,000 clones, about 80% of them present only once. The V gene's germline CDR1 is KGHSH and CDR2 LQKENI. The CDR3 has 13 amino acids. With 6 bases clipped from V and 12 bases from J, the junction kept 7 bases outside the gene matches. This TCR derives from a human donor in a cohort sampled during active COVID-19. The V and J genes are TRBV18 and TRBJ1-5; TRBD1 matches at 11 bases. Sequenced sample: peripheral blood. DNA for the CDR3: TGTGCCAGCTCTCCGGGACAGGGGGGTATCCAGCATTTT. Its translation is CASSPGQGGIQHF.